This TCR beta chain is from a study of vaccination effects on CD4 cells after COVID-19. Study information: Early samples were taken at day +14, late at days +241, +227, +161.

This clone was counted a few times. Its antigen remains unidentified. Data came from immunoSEQ multiplex PCR; TCRdb stores just in-frame clones and leaves some out. The data hold 45,000 to 55,000 clones, with around three quarters observed a single time. Study results and caveats: There was marked clonal contraction among infection- and vaccine-induced clones late after vaccination.

CD4+ T cell isolation took place after 10 days of culture. The infection with SARS-CoV-2 (confirmed by PCR) occurred in this person between March and December 2020. The participants, recipients of two vaccine doses, got either BNT162b2 or mRNA-1273. The authors replaced half the medium with IL-2 medium on days 3 and 7. The germline CDR1 and CDR2 sequences are SGHNT and YENEEA. The J segment lost 10 bases and the V segment lost 6 bases, leaving 11 bases of the junction unmatched. The CDR3 contains 14 residues. The TCR originated in a human donor who had a prior SARS-CoV-2 infection. This chain joins TRBV11-3 and TRBJ2-1; TRBD1 aligns across 8 bases. Sequences were derived from CD4+ T cells from PBMCs cultured without peptide, sampled after COVID-19 vaccination. CDR3 in amino acids: CASSPGQAIGEQFF. The CDR3 bases are TGTGCCAGCAGTCCGGGACAGGCTATCGGGGAGCAGTTCTTC. The whole variable domain, remainder taken from reference TRBV11-3 and TRBJ2-1, is EAGVVQSPRYKIIEKKQPVAFWCNPISGHNTLYWYLQNLGQGPELLIRYENEEAVDDSQLPKDRFSAERLKGVDSTLKIQPAELGDSAVYLCASSPGQAIGEQFFGPGTRLTVL.